These 12 T cell receptor beta chains share one sample of origin, sequenced in a study of blood T cell repertoires in COVID-19. Method: immunoSEQ multiplex PCR; TCRdb's copy keeps in-frame clones and lacks some. The sample lists more than 350,000 clones; about 89% were seen once. The sequenced material came from peripheral blood. These receptors originate from a woman under 40 with COVID-19, enrolled during active disease.

This clone was found a few times. V is TRBV27 and J is TRBJ2-5, with 7 bases lining up with TRBD2. Germline loops: CDR1 MNHEY, CDR2 SMNVEV (reference sequence). V lost 2 bases and J lost 5; bases outside the gene matches: 5. The CDR3 has 14 residues. This CDR3 is CASSLLGGSETQYF. In nucleotides, the CDR3 is TGTGCCAGCAGTTTACTCGGGGGGTCCGAGACCCAGTACTTC.

V usage is TRBV2 and J usage is TRBJ2-5; D is perhaps TRBD2 (6 bases). Deletions cut 3 bases from V and 5 bases from J, with 16 bases between. This CDR3 spans 15 amino acids. Germline CDR1 is SNHLY and CDR2 is FYNNEI. The CDR3 DNA sequence: TGTGCCAGCAGTGACTCTGGCGGGATAAGGGAGACCCAGTACTTC. Translated: CASSDSGGIRETQYF.

This clone came up a few times. This same CDR3 is encoded by further DNA sequences in the sample. V usage is TRBV7-2 and J usage is TRBJ2-2, with D maybe TRBD2 (6 bases). CDR3 length: 15 amino acids. CDR1 and CDR2 from the germline V gene are SGHTA and FQGNSA. Trimming left V 0 bases short and J 1 base short, with 6 bases between. CDR3 sequence: CASSLAGGNTGELFF. Written as DNA, the CDR3 is TGTGCCAGCAGCTTAGCGGGGGGGAACACCGGGGAGCTGTTTTTT.

V usage is TRBV7-2 and J usage is TRBJ1-2; no firm D call. V gave up 1 base and J gave up 5 bases, with 23 bases separating them. Germline lookup yields CDR1 SGHTA and CDR2 FQGNSA. This CDR3 contains 18 residues. The CDR3 DNA reads as TGTGCCAGCAGCTTAGATTCGGGGAATGTGCTATACAATTATGGCTACACCTTC. Translation gives CASSLDSGNVLYNYGYTF.

The DNA of the CDR3 is TGTGCCAGCAGTTATAGCTGGGAGCAGTTCTTC. Translating it yields CASSYSWEQFF. The gene calls are TRBV6-2 or TRBV6-3 and TRBJ2-1; D remains ambiguous. V lost 3 bases and J 10 bases, leaving 7 bases between the germline ends. The CDR3 extends over 11 amino acids. Germline lookup yields CDR1 MNHEY and CDR2 SVGEGT.

This clone has only one observation. The J gene is TRBJ2-5, the V gene TRBV11-3, with 9 bases identical to TRBD2. CDR3 length equals 12 residues. Germline V gene data show CDR1 as SGHNT and CDR2 as YENEEA. J gave up 5 bases and V 5 bases, and 0 bases lay outside the gene matches. The CDR3 protein is CASSAGGETQYF. The CDR3 DNA reads as TGTGCCAGCAGCGCGGGGGGGGAGACCCAGTACTTC. The full variable domain, its missing parts supplied by reference TRBV11-3 and TRBJ2-5, is EAGVVQSPRYKIIEKKQPVAFWCNPISGHNTLYWYLQNLGQGPELLIRYENEEAVDDSQLPKDRFSAERLKGVDSTLKIQPAELGDSAVYLCASSAGGETQYFGPGTRLLVL.

CDR3 bases: TGCGCCAGCAGGATGGGGGGACTAGCGGGAGAAGAGACCCAGTACTTC. Translating it yields CASRMGGLAGEETQYF. The chain joins TRBV10-1 to TRBJ2-5; 14 bases match TRBD2. V dropped 6 bases and J dropped 3; count of bases not matched to a gene: 6. Germline V gene sequence: CDR1 WNHNN, CDR2 SYGVQD (reference sequence). This CDR3 has 16 amino acids.

V is TRBV7-2 and J is TRBJ2-4; 7 nucleotides agree with TRBD1. Germline CDR1 and CDR2: SGHTA and FQGNSA. With 4 bases clipped from V and 0 bases from J, the junction kept 3 bases outside the gene matches. This CDR3 region has 15 residues. The CDR3 DNA reads as TGTGCCAGCAGCTCGGGACAGCTAGCCAAAAACATTCAGTACTTC. Its translation is CASSSGQLAKNIQYF.

The V call is TRBV5-4, the J call TRBJ1-1; unclear D gene. The CDR3 totals 14 residues. CDR1 and CDR2 (germline): SGHNT, YYREEE (reference sequence). With 0 bases removed from V and 1 base from J, the gap between germline ends came to 7 bases. The CDR3 here is CASSLEPTNTEAFF. The CDR3 region has the DNA TGTGCCAGCAGCTTGGAGCCTACGAACACTGAAGCTTTCTTT.

This sequence joins TRBV3-1 (or the pseudogene TRBV3-2) and TRBJ2-5; possible D gene TRBD1, 6 bases. The CDR3 totals 15 residues. The germline V and J ends were trimmed by 1 base and 1 base, with 10 bases remaining between them. CDR1 is LGHDT and CDR2 is YNNKEL in the germline V gene (reference sequence). DNA of the CDR3: TGTGCCAGCAGCCAAGTGTGGGGGCTCCAAGAGACCCAGTACTTC. This encodes CASSQVWGLQETQYF.

This clone occurred once. The chain couples TRBV27 to TRBJ2-3; 9 bases are shared with TRBD1. V lost 3 bases and J lost 4; bases outside the gene matches: 8. Germline V gene data show CDR1 as MNHEY and CDR2 as SMNVEV (reference sequence). The CDR3 spans 16 residues. CDR3 amino acids: CASSLAGQGWPDTQYF. CDR3 sequence (DNA): TGTGCCAGCAGTTTGGCGGGACAGGGTTGGCCAGATACGCAGTATTTT.

CDR3 region: CASSFPGGGEDYGYTF. The DNA of the CDR3 is TGTGCCAGCAGCTTTCCCGGCGGAGGGGAGGACTATGGCTACACCTTC. The gene calls are TRBV7-9 and TRBJ1-2, with a weak D call TRBD1 (5 bases). Germline CDR1 and CDR2: SEHNR and FQNEAQ (reference sequence). V was pared by 3 bases and J by 3 bases, with 17 bases between. The CDR3 length is 16 residues.